This T cell receptor beta chain emerged from a study of T-cell memory formation after mild COVID-19. TCRdb reprocessed the 5' RACE reads with MiXCR, giving one entry per CDR3 protein. This table holds 250,000 or so distinct CDR3 sequences, approximately 18% found once. Trimming left V 0 bases short and J 9 bases short, with 12 bases between. Germline V gene data show CDR1 as SGHRS and CDR2 as YFSETQ. This CDR3 comprises 13 residues. This clonotype was picked up a small number of times. The rearrangement links TRBV5-1 to TRBJ1-1; D is ambiguous. This receptor was taken from a man younger than 35 who had mild COVID-19 (a few samples of this study predate the infection). Cell type and time point are not known. The source material was PBMCs or a T cell subset sorted from them (not recorded which). The CDR3 DNA reads TGCGCCAGCAGCTTGGAACCGCTAGGCCAAGCTTTCTTT. Translation: CASSLEPLGQAFF. The whole variable domain, remainder taken from reference TRBV5-1 and TRBJ1-1, is KAGVTQTPRYLIKTRGQQVTLSCSPISGHRSVSWYQQTPGQGLQFLFEYFSETQRNKGNFPGRFSGRQFSNSRSEMNVSTLELGDSALYLCASSLEPLGQAFFGQGTRLTVV.